These T cell receptor beta chains were read from a single sample in a study of radiotherapy plus CTLA-4 blockade in lung cancer. The repertoire was sequenced with immunoSEQ multiplex PCR; TCRdb's copy has only in-frame clones and lacks some. Here the sample spans about 87,000 clones, more than 85% being singletons. Sequences were derived from peripheral blood, sampled from a patient treated with radiotherapy plus ipilimumab. The source is a human donor with non-small cell lung cancer that progressed on radiotherapy plus ipilimumab. The CDR3 runs from the conserved cysteine through the conserved F or W. The order of the fields is D gene, clone size, V gene, J gene, CDR3 protein, CDR3 DNA. D genes are given only for firm matches. Only some rows state a clone size, as once, few, many or a class for expanded clones.

TRBD2	NA	TRBV5-1	TRBJ2-7	CASSPGLATYEQYF	TGCGCCAGCTCCCCGGGACTAGCGACCTACGAGCAGTACTTC
NA	NA	TRBV27	TRBJ2-7	CASSPGAPPYEQYF	TGTGCCAGCAGCCCGGGGGCACCCCCCTACGAGCAGTACTTC
NA	few	TRBV25-1	TRBJ1-1	CASTAFMNTEAFF	TGTGCCAGCACCGCGTTCATGAACACTGAAGCTTTCTTT
NA	NA	TRBV5-1	TRBJ1-3	CASKEGNGNTIYF	TGCGCCAGCAAGGAGGGTAACGGAAACACCATATATTTT
NA	once	TRBV25-1	TRBJ1-5	CASRGNSDNQPQHF	TGTGCCAGCAGAGGGAATTCGGACAATCAGCCCCAGCATTTT
NA	NA	TRBV19	TRBJ2-1	CASSATGLRGEQFF	TGTGCCAGTAGTGCCACAGGGTTGCGGGGTGAGCAGTTCTTC
TRBD2	NA	TRBV7-9	TRBJ2-7	CASSLRTSGSYEQYF	TGTGCCAGCAGCCTAAGGACTAGCGGATCCTACGAGCAGTACTTC
NA	NA	TRBV27	TRBJ2-5	CASRSHPQETQYF	TGTGCCAGCAGAAGTCACCCTCAAGAGACCCAGTACTTC
NA	NA	TRBV7-3	TRBJ1-5	CASSLRGGGDQPQHF	TGTGCCAGCAGCTTACGGGGCGGCGGTGATCAGCCCCAGCATTTT
TRBD1	NA	TRBV9	TRBJ1-4	CASSPGTGSSNEKLFF	TGTGCCAGCAGCCCTGGGACAGGCTCGTCTAATGAAAAACTGTTTTTT
TRBD1	NA	TRBV30	TRBJ1-2	CAWSPGGYGYTF	TGTGCCTGGAGTCCAGGGGGCTATGGCTACACCTTC
NA	NA	TRBV18	TRBJ2-7	CASSPPGATSEQYF	TGTGCCAGCTCACCACCGGGGGCGACTTCCGAGCAGTACTTC
NA	NA	TRBV7-2	TRBJ2-2	CASSLSLAQTGELFF	TGTGCCAGCAGCTTATCACTAGCTCAAACCGGGGAGCTGTTTTTT
NA	NA	TRBV2	TRBJ2-3	CASSEQGSTDTQYF	TGTGCCAGCAGTGAACAGGGTTCAACAGATACGCAGTATTTT
NA	NA	TRBV14	TRBJ2-7	CASGPCPPYEQYF	TGTGCCAGCGGACCTTGTCCCCCCTACGAGCAGTACTTC
NA	NA	TRBV29-1	TRBJ2-7	CSVEVRDTFTYEQYF	TGCAGCGTTGAAGTCCGGGACACCTTTACCTACGAGCAGTACTTC